This TCR beta chain appears in the sequencing data of a study of blood T cell repertoires in COVID-19 (dated by TCRdb to 2018 to 2021). Broadly, across the study: Samples covering the acute and convalescent phases of COVID-19 were provided by collaborators in the United States, Italy and Spain. Where available, HLA class I and class II types were taken from metadata supplied by the sample provider and were not determined by assay-based typing. The material from the prospective study consisted of cDNA or gDNA derived from T cells, B-cell-depleted T cells, or PBMCs. The repertoires were made available in a free public database intended to serve as a resource for research on the immune response to SARS-CoV-2. A de-identified subject ID, COVID-19 status, age in years and sex were almost always included in the sample metadata. The dataset comprised deeply sampled blood TCRbeta repertoires from subjects exposed to, actively infected with, or recovered from COVID-19. Samples were obtained from the ongoing ImmuneRACE study (first 160 participants) and from 950 to 1,500 subjects provided by 6 global collaborators. Overall results and qualifications from the work: Clinical and demographic metadata were provided uncurated, with the amount varying by source and participant.

TCRbeta CDR3 regions were amplified from genomic DNA by means of the immunoSEQ Assay, a bias-controlled multiplex PCR. The study's processing was this. The number of nucleated cells in each sample was estimated by amplification of reference gene primers within the assay. To quantify the absolute abundance of each unique TCRbeta CDR3 rearrangement, sequence reads were collapsed and filtered. For each sample, productive Simpson clonality was calculated by taking the square root of Simpson's diversity index across productive rearrangements. TCRdb holds this immuneACCESS table with in-frame rearrangements only. Some clones are missing; in checked studies, unresolved V genes explain under half, and the rest has no known cause. The V and J calls and clone size are taken from that table; D and trimming were inferred from the DNA. Here the sample has about 64,000 clones; around 82% occur a single time. The ten largest make up 12% to 15% of the sample.

Concerning this clone itself: What this receptor recognizes is not known. The input lacks base qualities; no much larger clone sits a single base away.

One collaborating source in Seattle enrolled patients while the patients were actively infected and followed the patients over time throughout the course of disease. The collaborating institutions used their own protocols to collect whole blood in K2EDTA tubes. For TCRbeta analysis, collaborators shipped samples as frozen whole blood, isolated PBMCs, or DNA extracted from either of those sample types. After removal of 0 bases from V and 3 bases from J, the junction retains 4 bases not matched to a gene. The germline V gene yields SGHDN for CDR1 and FVKESK for CDR2. The CDR3 numbers 16 residues from cysteine through phenylalanine. Only the CDR3 part of the read is kept: 48 bases, read in frame from the first base.

The sample comprised peripheral blood. Recombination joined TRBV14 with TRBJ2-2; 7 central nucleotides agree with TRBD1. The receptor was derived from a man in his sixties with COVID-19, enrolled during active disease. The CDR3 reads as follows: CASSQDNRGYTGELFF. The nucleotide sequence reads TGTGCCAGCAGCCAAGATAACAGGGGCTACACCGGGGAGCTGTTTTTT.